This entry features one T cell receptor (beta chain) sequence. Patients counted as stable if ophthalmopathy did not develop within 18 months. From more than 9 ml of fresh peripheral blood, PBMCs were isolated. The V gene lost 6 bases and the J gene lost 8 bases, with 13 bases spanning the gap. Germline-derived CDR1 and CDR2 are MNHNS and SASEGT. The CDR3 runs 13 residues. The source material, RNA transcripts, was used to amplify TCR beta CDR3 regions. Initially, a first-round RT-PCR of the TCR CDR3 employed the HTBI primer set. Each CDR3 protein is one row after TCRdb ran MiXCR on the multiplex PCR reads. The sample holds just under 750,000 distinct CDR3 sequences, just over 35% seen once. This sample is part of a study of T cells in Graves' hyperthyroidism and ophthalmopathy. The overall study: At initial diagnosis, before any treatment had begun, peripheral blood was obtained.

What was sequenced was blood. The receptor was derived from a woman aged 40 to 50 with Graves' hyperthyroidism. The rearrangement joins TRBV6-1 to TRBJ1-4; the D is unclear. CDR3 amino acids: CASSARWEEKLFF. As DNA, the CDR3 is TGTGCCAGCAGCGCCCGGTGGGAAGAAAAACTGTTTTTT.